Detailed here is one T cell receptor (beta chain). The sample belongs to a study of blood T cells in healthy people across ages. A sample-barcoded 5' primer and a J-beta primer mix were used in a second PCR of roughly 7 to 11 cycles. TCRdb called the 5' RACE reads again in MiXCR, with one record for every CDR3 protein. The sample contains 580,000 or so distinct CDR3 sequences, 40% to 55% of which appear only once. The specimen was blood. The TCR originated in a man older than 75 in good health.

Here the CDR3 reads CASSQVTGGTNEKLFF. As DNA, the CDR3 is TGCGCCAGCAGCCAAGTCACAGGGGGTACTAATGAAAAACTGTTTTTT. The chain carries TRBV4-3 and TRBJ1-4; 8 nucleotides line up with TRBD1. After removal of 1 base from V and 2 bases from J, the junction contained 3 bases not matched to a gene. Looked up from germline, CDR1 is LGHNA and CDR2 is YSLEER. This CDR3 region has 16 residues.